This TCR beta chain was sequenced during a study of T-cell memory formation after mild COVID-19. TCRdb independently ran MiXCR on the 5' RACE reads; one entry per CDR3 protein. The table includes under 450,000 distinct CDR3 sequences, 20% to 25% detected once. V lost 2 bases to trimming and J lost 4 bases; unmatched junction nucleotides: 5. The germline CDR1 and CDR2 sequences are SGHTS and YDEGEE. The CDR3 is made up of 15 amino acids. The chain joins TRBV5-8 to TRBJ1-2, with 10 bases identical to TRBD1. The sequence came from a man younger than 30 who had mild COVID-19 (a few samples of this study predate the infection). Cell type and time point are not known. Sequenced material: PBMCs or a T cell subset sorted from them (not recorded which). DNA of the CDR3: TGTGCCAGCAGCTTTTGGGACAGGGGTGGCTATGGCTACACCTTC. Encoded protein: CASSFWDRGGYGYTF.